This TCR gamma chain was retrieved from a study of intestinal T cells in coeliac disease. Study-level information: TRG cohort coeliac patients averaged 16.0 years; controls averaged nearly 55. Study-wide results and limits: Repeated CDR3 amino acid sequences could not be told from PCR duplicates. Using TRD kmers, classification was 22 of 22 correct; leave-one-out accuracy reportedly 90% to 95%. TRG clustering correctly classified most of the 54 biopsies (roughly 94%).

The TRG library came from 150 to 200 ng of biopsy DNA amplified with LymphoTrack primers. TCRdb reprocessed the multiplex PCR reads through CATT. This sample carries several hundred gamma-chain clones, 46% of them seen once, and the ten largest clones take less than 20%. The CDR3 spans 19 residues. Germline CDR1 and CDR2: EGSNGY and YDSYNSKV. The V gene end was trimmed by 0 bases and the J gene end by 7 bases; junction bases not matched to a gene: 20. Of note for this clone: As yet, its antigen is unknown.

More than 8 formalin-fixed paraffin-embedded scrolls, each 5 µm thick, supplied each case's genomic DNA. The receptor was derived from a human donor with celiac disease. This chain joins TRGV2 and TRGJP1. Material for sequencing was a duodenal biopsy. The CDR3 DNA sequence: TGTGCCACCTGGGACGGGAGAGAGGGAAAATACCCACTTGGTTGGTTCAAGATATTT. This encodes CATWDGREGKYPLGWFKIF.